The present entry profiles one T cell receptor (beta chain) with its context. TCRdb's copy holds only in-frame clones and misses some; the assay was immunoSEQ multiplex PCR. The sample lists roughly 250,000 clones, about 90% occurring once. The CDR3 is made up of 14 amino acids. Per the germline V gene, CDR1 is SGHTA and CDR2 is FQGTGA. Deletions cut 5 bases from V and 2 bases from J, with 12 bases between. This sample is drawn from a study of blood T cell repertoires in COVID-19. The sample comprised peripheral blood. This TCR was recovered from a woman between 35 and 50 years old with acute or convalescent COVID-19. The J gene is TRBJ1-2, the V gene TRBV7-3, with TRBD1 as a possible D gene (5 bases). The CDR3 sequence is CASSGGAGNYGYTF. In nucleotides, the CDR3 is TGTGCCAGCAGCGGTGGGGCCGGGAACTATGGCTACACCTTC.